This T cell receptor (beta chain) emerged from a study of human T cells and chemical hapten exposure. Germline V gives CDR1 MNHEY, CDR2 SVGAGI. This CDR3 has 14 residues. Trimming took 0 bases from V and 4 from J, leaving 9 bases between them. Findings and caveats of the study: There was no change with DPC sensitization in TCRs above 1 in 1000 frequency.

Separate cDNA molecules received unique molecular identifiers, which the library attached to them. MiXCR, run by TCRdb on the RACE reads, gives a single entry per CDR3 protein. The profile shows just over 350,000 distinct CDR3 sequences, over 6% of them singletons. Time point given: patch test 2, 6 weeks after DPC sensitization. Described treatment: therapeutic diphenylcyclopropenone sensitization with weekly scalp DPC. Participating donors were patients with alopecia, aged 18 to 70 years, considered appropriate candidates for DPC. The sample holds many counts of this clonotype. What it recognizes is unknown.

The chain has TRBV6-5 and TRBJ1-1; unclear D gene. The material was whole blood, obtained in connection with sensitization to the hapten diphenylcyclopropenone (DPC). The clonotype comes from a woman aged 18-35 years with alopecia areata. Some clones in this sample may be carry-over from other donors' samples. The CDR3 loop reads CASSYSGWSTEAFF. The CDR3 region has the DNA TGTGCCAGCAGTTACTCCGGGTGGAGCACTGAAGCTTTCTTT.